This TCR beta chain was documented in a study of blood T cell repertoires in COVID-19. Study context: Samples of COVID-19 (acute and convalescent) were obtained from the United States, Italy and Spain. Nucleic acid was either cDNA or gDNA, and it came from T cells, B-cell-depleted T cells, or PBMCs.

During active infection, Seattle patients enrolled and were then monitored through disease. This clone showed up just a few times. In the original analysis: Amplification of reference gene primers was used by the study to estimate nucleated cell counts. Data came from immunoSEQ multiplex PCR; TCRdb stores just in-frame clones and leaves some out. That table supplies the V and J calls and clone size; D and trimming were determined from the DNA. The sample has hundreds of thousands of clones; roughly 87% are singletons. The sequenced sample consisted of peripheral blood. This TCR was sampled from a man younger than 35 with COVID-19, enrolled during active disease.

The CDR3 loop is CATGGAENTEAFF. The CDR3 nucleotides read TGTGCGACGGGAGGAGCAGAAAACACTGAAGCTTTCTTT. The chain carries TRBV6-6 and TRBJ1-1; D ambiguous. The CDR3 has 13 residues. Germline lookup yields CDR1 MNHNY and CDR2 SVGAGI (reference sequence).